Each of the 9 T cell receptor beta chains below was sequenced from the same sample in a study of CD8 T cells in ankylosing spondylitis. TCRdb ran MiXCR on the 5' RACE reads and lists one entry per CDR3 protein. The table includes over 600,000 distinct CDR3 sequences, 19% detected once. For these receptors, no antigen is known. Study-level findings and limits: What appeared characteristic of ankylosing spondylitis blood was a TCR beta motif of several highly homologous variants.

Sequencing was done on a sample of blood, either unsorted or a sorted T cell fraction (not recorded which). Receptors originate from a male donor with ankylosing spondylitis.

The chain employs TRBV20-1 and TRBJ2-2; no clear D. The CDR3 runs to 14 residues. The V and J ends lost 3 bases and 0 bases respectively, with 8 bases between them. CDR1 DFQATT and CDR2 SNEGSKA come from the germline V gene (reference sequence). The CDR3 DNA sequence: TGCAGTGCTAGGGGCTTCGCGAACACCGGGGAGCTGTTTTTT. This encodes CSARGFANTGELFF.

The chain links TRBV30 to TRBJ2-7; 12 bases are a match to TRBD1. CDR1 GTSNPN and CDR2 SVGIG come from the germline V gene (reference sequence). The CDR3 loop spans 13 amino acids. The ends lost 5 bases at V and 5 bases at J; junction bases unmatched: 4. Written as DNA, the CDR3 is TGTGCCTGGGGGACAGGGGGCGGACACGAGCAGTACTTC. Translating gives CAWGTGGGHEQYF.

This clonotype was counted only a few times. This chain uses TRBV21-1 with TRBJ1-1. TRBV21-1 is shown as a pseudogene. This CDR3 has 17 residues. This chain's CDR3 is CASSKASRYRRSTEAFF. CDR3 in DNA: TGTGCCAGCAGCAAAGCGTCCCGCTACAGAAGGAGCACTGAAGCTTTCTTT.

This clonotype was found a few times. The V call is TRBV7-9, the J call TRBJ2-1; unclear D gene. Trimming stripped 0 bases from V and 3 bases from J, with 12 bases between. CDR1 and CDR2 (germline): SEHNR, FQNEAQ (reference sequence). This CDR3 has 16 residues. In DNA form, the CDR3 reads TGTGCCAGCAGCTTAGCGTCGCCCACGGGCTACAATGAGCAGTTCTTC. It codes for CASSLASPTGYNEQFF.

The gene calls are TRBV5-1 and TRBJ2-1; 11 bases are a match to TRBD2. Germline-derived CDR1 and CDR2 are SGHRS and YFSETQ. This CDR3 is built from 15 residues. Germline trimming cut 4 bases from V and 3 bases from J; bases unmatched to any gene: 3. The chain's CDR3 is CASSKTSGDYNEQFF. In DNA form, the CDR3 reads TGCGCCAGCAGCAAGACTAGCGGGGACTACAATGAGCAGTTCTTC.

At least ten counts were recorded for this clonotype. This chain links TRBV12-3 or TRBV12-4 with TRBJ2-1, with unresolved D. CDR3 length: 14 amino acids. V was cut by 4 bases and J by 0 bases, with 7 bases left in between. CDR3 DNA sequence: TGTGCCAGCAGTTACCTGAGCTCCTACAATGAGCAGTTCTTC. It codes for CASSYLSSYNEQFF.

The table lists this clonotype with a few counts. The chain employs TRBV7-9 and TRBJ1-1; D unclear. The CDR3 loop spans 14 amino acids. In germline, CDR1 is SEHNR, CDR2 FQNEAQ (reference sequence). The V and J ends lost 5 bases and 1 base respectively, with 11 bases between them. The CDR3: CASSPTEKNTEAFF. In DNA, the CDR3 is TGTGCCAGCAGCCCGACTGAAAAGAACACTGAAGCTTTCTTT.

The rearrangement links TRBV9 to TRBJ1-6, with 11 bases fitting TRBD1. The CDR3 sequence is 19 residues long. The trim removed 6 bases at V and 3 bases at J, leaving 14 bases unmatched. The germline CDR1 and CDR2 sequences are SGDLS and YYNGEE. The CDR3 nucleotides read TGTGCCAGCACCCCCCTAGGACAGGGGGCCCTGCACTATAATTCACCCCTCCACTTT. It encodes CASTPLGQGALHYNSPLHF.

This clonotype was picked up a small number of times. The V gene is TRBV3-1, the J gene TRBJ1-1, with D perhaps matching TRBD1 (6 bases). The germline V and J ends were trimmed by 3 bases and 11 bases, with 22 bases remaining between them. Germline V gives CDR1 LGHDT, CDR2 YNNKEL (reference sequence). CDR3 length: 15 amino acids. Here the CDR3 reads CASSHAVGAGAGAFF. The DNA for the CDR3 is TGTGCCAGCAGCCACGCTGTAGGAGCGGGGGCGGGGGCTTTCTTT. Looking up the rest from reference TRBV3-1 and TRBJ1-1 gives the full variable domain: DTAVSQTPKYLVTQMGNDKSIKCEQNLGHDTMYWYKQDSKKFLKIMFSYNNKELIINETVPNRFSPKSPDKAHLNLHINSLELGDSAVYFCASSHAVGAGAGAFFGQGTRLTVV.